This TCR beta chain is from a study of cytomegalovirus exposure and HLA in healthy donors. CDR1 is LNHDA and CDR2 is SQIVND in the germline V gene (reference sequence). V was clipped by 3 bases and J by 5 bases; unmatched bases: 7. CDR3 length: 16 residues. A multiplex PCR was run with 60 Vbeta primers and 13 Jbeta primers. Clones were sequenced by immunoSEQ multiplex PCR, and TCRdb holds only the in-frame ones, with some missing. The table has some 150,000 clones, around three quarters seen once. This sequence originates from a woman aged 45-65 years in good health and CMV-seronegative. The V and J genes are TRBV19 and TRBJ2-7, with 13 bases aligning to TRBD2. The material sequenced was PBMCs. As DNA, the CDR3 is TGTGCCAGTAGTATGAGGACTAGCGGGAGTTCCCACGAGCAGTACTTC. Its translation: CASSMRTSGSSHEQYF.